Following are 6 T cell receptor beta chains from one sample sequenced in a study of early T cells in non-severe SARS-CoV-2 infection. Each CDR3 protein gets one entry after TCRdb re-called the 5' RACE reads with MiXCR. Of more than 20,000 distinct CDR3 sequences in the sample, about 4.1% were seen once. The source material was whole blood. The receptors originated from an adult who was a healthcare worker with PCR-confirmed SARS-CoV-2 infection or an uninfected control (not recorded which).

CDR3 DNA: TGTGCCAGTAGTTTCGTTGCGGAAGAGACCCAGTACTTC. Translation gives CASSFVAEETQYF. V gene TRBV19 combines with J gene TRBJ2-5; unclear D gene. Trimming removed 5 bases from V and 3 bases from J, with 10 bases in between. The CDR3 totals 13 residues. The germline CDR1 and CDR2 sequences are LNHDA and SQIVND (reference sequence).

This clonotype was counted many times. The chain uses TRBV7-2 and TRBJ2-2; a weak D match, TRBD2 (6 bases). The CDR3 is made up of 14 amino acids. Germline CDR1 and CDR2: SGHTA and FQGNSA. The V and J ends lost 7 bases and 4 bases respectively, with 13 bases between them. The CDR3 spells CASKPQGGTGELFF. CDR3 in DNA: TGTGCCAGCAAACCCCAGGGAGGCACCGGGGAGCTGTTTTTT.

This clonotype was observed a few times. A much more abundant neighbour one base away suggests this may be a read error. This sequence joins TRBV7-2 and TRBJ2-6; D might be TRBD1 (6 bases). This CDR3 contains 18 residues. Germline V gene lookup returns CDR1 SGHTA and CDR2 FQGNSA. The CDR3 sequence: CASSSERTRGTGTNVLTF. DNA of the CDR3: TGTGCCAGCAGCTCTGAGCGAACCAGGGGAACTGGGACCAACGTCCTGACTTTC.

This clonotype has at least ten counts. This sequence joins TRBV20-1 and TRBJ1-5, with D possibly matching TRBD1 (6 bases). The CDR3 runs 17 residues. Deletions cut 5 bases from V and 0 bases from J, with 20 bases between. Germline CDR1 is DFQATT and CDR2 is SNEGSKA (reference sequence). The CDR3 bases are TGCAGTGCTCAAGGGGGGAGGGGAATGTATAGCAATCAGCCCCAGCATTTT. Amino acid sequence: CSAQGGRGMYSNQPQHF.

In its sample, this clonotype was seen a few times. The V gene is TRBV7-9, the J gene TRBJ2-2; D gene unclear. V lost 4 bases, J lost 9 bases, and 9 bases lay in between. The CDR3 has 12 residues. Germline V gene sequence: CDR1 SEHNR, CDR2 FQNEAQ (reference sequence). DNA of the CDR3: TGTGCCAGCAGCTCGCGCACGAGGGAGCTGTTTTTT. Translated: CASSSRTRELFF.

This clonotype was seen repeatedly, ten times or more. The chain couples TRBV20-1 to TRBJ2-1; 11 bases match TRBD2. From germline, CDR1 is DFQATT and CDR2 SNEGSKA (reference sequence). After removal of 6 bases from V and 1 base from J, the junction contained 8 bases not matched to a gene. This CDR3 contains 16 residues. Here the CDR3 reads CSAPPTSGASYNEQFF. CDR3 bases: TGCAGTGCCCCCCCGACTAGCGGGGCGTCCTACAATGAGCAGTTCTTC.